This T cell receptor beta chain stems from a study of blood T cell repertoires in COVID-19. This CDR3 comprises 14 residues. The V end was cut by 5 bases, the J end by 2 bases, with 12 bases between. CDR1 and CDR2 from the germline V gene are SGHAT and FQNNGV. Assay used: immunoSEQ multiplex PCR; TCRdb lists only in-frame clones, some missing. The table has more than 65,000 clones, roughly 76% seen once; the top ten hold around 28%. The V call is TRBV11-2, the J call TRBJ1-1; D might be TRBD1 (5 bases). Specimen: peripheral blood. This TCR derives from a woman aged 80 or over with active or convalescent COVID-19. CDR3 bases: TGTGCCAGCAGCCCCTTTACAGGAAACACTGAAGCTTTCTTT. This gives the protein CASSPFTGNTEAFF.